This TCR beta chain comes out of a study of blood T cell repertoires in COVID-19. The wider study: From the United States, Italy and Spain came samples of acute and convalescent COVID-19. T cells, B-cell-depleted T cells, or PBMCs provided the cDNA or gDNA that served as material.

This CDR3 region has 15 residues. The germline CDR1 and CDR2 sequences are KGHDR and SFDVKD. Trimming shortened V by 6 bases and J by 8 bases, and 18 bases separated the two germline ends. Sequencing was performed with immunoSEQ multiplex PCR; in TCRdb, only in-frame clones are kept and a portion is missing. The sample carries approximately 300,000 clones, around 84% recorded once. Participants spanned ages about 18 to 100 years and resided in about two dozen US areas. V gene TRBV24-1 combines with J gene TRBJ1-4, with D possibly being TRBD1 (5 bases). The source is a woman younger than 35 who had recovered from COVID-19. Sequenced: PBMCs or T cells enriched from blood (not recorded which). The CDR3 nucleotides are TGTGCCACCAGTCACTCGACAGCCAGGGCCGAAAAACTGTTTTTT. Amino acid sequence: CATSHSTARAEKLFF.